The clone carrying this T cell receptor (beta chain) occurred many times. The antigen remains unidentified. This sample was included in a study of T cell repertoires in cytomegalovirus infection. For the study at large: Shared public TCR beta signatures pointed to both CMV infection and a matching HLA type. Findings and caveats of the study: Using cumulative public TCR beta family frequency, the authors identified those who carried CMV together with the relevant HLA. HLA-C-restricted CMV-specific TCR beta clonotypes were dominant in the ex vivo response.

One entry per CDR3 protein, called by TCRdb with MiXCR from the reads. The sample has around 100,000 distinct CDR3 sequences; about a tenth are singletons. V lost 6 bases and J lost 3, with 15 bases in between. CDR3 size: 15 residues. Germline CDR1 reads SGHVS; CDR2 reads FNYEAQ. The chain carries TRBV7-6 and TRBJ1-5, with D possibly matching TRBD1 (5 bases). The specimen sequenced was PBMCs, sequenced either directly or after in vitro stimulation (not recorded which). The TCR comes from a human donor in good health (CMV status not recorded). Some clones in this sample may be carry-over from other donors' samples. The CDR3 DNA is TGTGCCAGCAGTTCTCAGGGAGACCTCAATCAGCCCCAGCATTTT. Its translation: CASSSQGDLNQPQHF.